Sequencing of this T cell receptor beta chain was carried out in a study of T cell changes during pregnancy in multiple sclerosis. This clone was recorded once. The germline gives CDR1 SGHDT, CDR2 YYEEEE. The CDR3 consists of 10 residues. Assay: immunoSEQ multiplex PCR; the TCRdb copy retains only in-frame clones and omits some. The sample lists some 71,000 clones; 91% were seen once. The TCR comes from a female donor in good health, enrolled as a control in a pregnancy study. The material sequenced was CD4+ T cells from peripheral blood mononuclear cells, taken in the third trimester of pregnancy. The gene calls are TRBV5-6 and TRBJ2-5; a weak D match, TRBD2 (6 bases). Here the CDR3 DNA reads TGTGCGGCAGGGAGGGAGACCCAGTACTTC. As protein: CAAGRETQYF.